A selection of T cell receptor beta chains follows, all from one sample in a study of immune cell composition in non-small cell lung cancer. Method: immunoSEQ multiplex PCR; TCRdb's copy keeps in-frame clones and lacks some. The sample carries about 10,000 clones, approximately 70% recorded once. The source material was lung tumor tissue. These receptors originate from a human donor with non-small cell lung cancer. Both conserved end residues are part of each CDR3. A D gene is named only where the DNA matches it firmly. Part of the rows lack a size; the others show once, few, many or a class for expanded clones.

size	D	V	J	CDR3	DNA
few	TRBD1	TRBV4-1	TRBJ1-2	CASSQEGQGNYGYTF	TGCGCCAGCAGCCAAGAGGGACAGGGCAACTATGGCTACACCTTC
NA	NA	TRBV5-3	TRBJ1-2	CASSRLNNYGYTF	TGTGCCAGCAGCCGTTTAAATAACTATGGCTACACCTTC
few	TRBD1	TRBV9	TRBJ1-3	CASKYGTGFPNTIYF	TGTGCCAGCAAGTACGGGACAGGATTTCCGAACACCATATATTTT
NA	TRBD1	TRBV19	TRBJ1-4	CASSPGQGRGEKLFF	TGTGCCAGTAGCCCCGGACAGGGACGAGGCGAAAAACTGTTTTTT
once	TRBD1	TRBV6-6	TRBJ1-2	CASSYRTGGYRGYTF	TGTGCCAGCAGTTACAGGACAGGGGGCTATCGAGGCTACACCTTC
NA	TRBD1	TRBV7-2	TRBJ1-6	CASSFVGQGTYNSPLHF	TGTGCCAGCAGCTTTGTCGGACAGGGTACCTATAATTCACCCCTCCACTTT
few	NA	TRBV7-9	TRBJ2-2	CASSLWVTGELFF	TGTGCCAGCAGCTTATGGGTCACCGGGGAGCTGTTTTTT
NA	TRBD1	TRBV9	TRBJ2-1	CASSVGPRGSSYNEQFF	TGTGCCAGCAGCGTAGGTCCCAGGGGGAGCTCCTACAATGAGCAGTTCTTC
NA	NA	TRBV27	TRBJ2-2	CASSPLFVGELFF	TGTGCCAGCAGCCCCCTTTTTGTCGGGGAGCTGTTTTTT
NA	NA	TRBV7-3	TRBJ2-7	CASSFGVDEQYF	TGTGCCAGCAGCTTTGGGGTGGACGAGCAGTACTTC
NA	NA	TRBV6-6	TRBJ1-1	CASRFQGETEAFF	TGTGCCAGCAGGTTTCAGGGTGAAACTGAAGCTTTCTTT
NA	NA	TRBV10-2	TRBJ2-7	CASRRGDPGEQYF	TGCGCCAGCAGAAGGGGCGATCCGGGCGAGCAGTACTTC
NA	NA	TRBV19	TRBJ1-2	CASSIWGASSGYTF	TGTGCCAGTAGTATATGGGGGGCAAGTTCTGGCTACACCTTC
NA	NA	TRBV30	TRBJ2-2	CAWRDTGELFF	TGTGCCTGGCGAGACACCGGGGAGCTGTTTTTT
medium-sized	TRBD1	TRBV18	TRBJ2-2	CASSSAGQGSTGELFF	TGTGCCAGCTCGTCCGCGGGACAGGGGAGCACCGGGGAGCTGTTTTTT
few	NA	TRBV18	TRBJ1-1	CASSPQANTEAFF	TGTGCCAGCTCACCACAGGCGAACACTGAAGCTTTCTTT
NA	TRBD1	TRBV6-5	TRBJ1-1	CASSAPGQANTEAFF	TGTGCCAGCAGCGCTCCGGGACAGGCGAACACTGAAGCTTTCTTT
few	TRBD1	TRBV4-1	TRBJ1-3	CASSQLQGSGNTIYF	TGCGCCAGCAGCCAATTACAGGGGTCGGGAAACACCATATATTTT
NA	TRBD2	TRBV10-3	TRBJ2-3	CAISDPGTSGGDTQYF	TGTGCCATCAGTGACCCCGGGACTAGCGGGGGTGATACGCAGTATTTT
NA	TRBD1	TRBV28	TRBJ2-4	CASSLQGARENIQYF	TGTGCCAGCAGCCTACAGGGGGCACGGGAAAACATTCAGTACTTC
NA	NA	TRBV25-1	TRBJ1-6	CASSGGSYNSPLHF	TGTGCCAGCAGTGGCGGCTCCTATAATTCACCCCTCCACTTT
NA	TRBD2	TRBV7-2	TRBJ2-1	CASRPGLAEGWEQFF	TGTGCCAGCAGACCGGGACTAGCTGAGGGATGGGAGCAGTTCTTC
NA	NA	TRBV7-2	TRBJ1-3	CASSLGRFSGNTIYF	TGTGCCAGCAGCTTGGGCAGATTCTCTGGAAACACCATATATTTT
few	TRBD2	TRBV7-9	TRBJ2-1	CASSFVRGGYNEQFF	TGTGCCAGCAGCTTCGTGCGGGGAGGGTACAATGAGCAGTTCTTC
NA	NA	TRBV18	TRBJ2-3	CASSPGPASTQYF	TGTGCCAGCTCACCCGGCCCCGCGAGTACGCAGTATTTT
NA	NA	TRBV7-2	TRBJ2-3	CASGRGTDTQYF	TGTGCCAGCGGGAGGGGGACAGATACGCAGTATTTT
NA	NA	TRBV7-9	TRBJ1-3	CASSTGTASSGNTIYF	TGTGCCAGCAGCACCGGGACGGCCAGCTCTGGAAACACCATATATTTT
NA	NA	TRBV5-6	TRBJ1-1	CASSLLATGENTEAFF	TGTGCCAGCAGCTTGCTCGCGACAGGAGAAAACACTGAAGCTTTCTTT
NA	NA	TRBV5-6	TRBJ1-6	CASSLLEDRYNSPLHF	TGTGCCAGCAGCTTGCTCGAGGACCGATATAATTCACCCCTCCACTTT
NA	NA	TRBV29-1	TRBJ2-3	CSVGTEYTDTQYF	TGCAGCGTTGGGACAGAGTACACAGATACGCAGTATTTT
NA	TRBD2	TRBV28	TRBJ2-1	CASSFRGGASYNEQFF	TGTGCCAGCAGTTTCCGCGGGGGGGCTTCCTACAATGAGCAGTTCTTC
NA	NA	TRBV6-5	TRBJ2-7	CASSYEGFGDEQYF	TGTGCCAGCAGTTACGAGGGTTTCGGGGACGAGCAGTACTTC
once	NA	TRBV27	TRBJ1-4	CASRSGPATNEKLFF	TGTGCCAGCAGGTCAGGGCCGGCAACTAATGAAAAACTGTTTTTT
NA	NA	TRBV2	TRBJ2-6	CASSEAQPGANVLTF	TGTGCCAGCAGTGAAGCGCAGCCTGGGGCCAACGTCCTGACTTTC
NA	NA	TRBV5-4	TRBJ2-1	CASSRQGTINEQFF	TGTGCCAGCAGCCGGCAAGGGACAATCAATGAGCAGTTCTTC
NA	TRBD1	TRBV11-2	TRBJ1-2	CASSLGTGSGYTF	TGTGCCAGCAGCTTAGGGACAGGGAGTGGCTACACCTTC
once	NA	TRBV11-2	TRBJ2-3	CASSYPGGTDTQYF	TGTGCCAGCAGCTACCCGGGGGGCACAGATACGCAGTATTTT
NA	TRBD1	TRBV29-1	TRBJ1-1	CSVSGGGLDTEAFF	TGCAGCGTCTCAGGGGGCGGGTTAGACACTGAAGCTTTCTTT
NA	TRBD1	TRBV18	TRBJ2-3	CASSPLDPGQVTDTQYF	TGTGCCAGCTCACCACTTGATCCGGGACAGGTCACAGATACGCAGTATTTT
NA	NA	TRBV7-2	TRBJ2-3	CASSSYLGTDTQYF	TGTGCCAGCAGCTCCTATCTAGGGACAGATACGCAGTATTTT
NA	TRBD1	TRBV6-4	TRBJ2-2	CASSDTGGSTGELFF	TGTGCCAGCAGTGACACAGGGGGGAGCACCGGGGAGCTGTTTTTT